Below are 2 T cell receptor beta chains sequenced from a single sample in a study of OX40 agonist ivuxolimab in advanced cancers. Sequencing used immunoSEQ multiplex PCR; TCRdb keeps in-frame clones, though not all of them. Altogether about 100,000 clones are present, 89% being singletons, with the ten largest covering 0.16%. The sequencing used CD4+ or CD8+ T cells sorted from blood, collected in a trial of the OX40 agonist ivuxolimab. The receptors come from an adult with an advanced solid tumor such as melanoma, head and neck, liver or kidney cancer.

The chain combines TRBV6-5 with TRBJ2-1; no definite D call. Germline V lookup: CDR1 MNHEY, CDR2 SVGAGI. V lost 5 bases to trimming and J lost 7 bases, with 6 bases between them. CDR3 length: 11 amino acids. The CDR3 spells CASSLVNEQFF. The CDR3 DNA reads as TGTGCCAGCAGTCTCGTTAATGAGCAGTTCTTC.

The rearrangement uses TRBV10-2 and TRBJ2-2; D remains unclear. V shed 3 bases and J shed 8 bases, with 10 bases lying between them. This CDR3 is 13 amino acids long. Germline CDR1 is WSHSY and CDR2 is SAAADI. CDR3 protein: CASSEPSQGELFF. DNA of the CDR3: TGCGCCAGCAGTGAACCCTCTCAAGGGGAGCTGTTTTTT.